The text below deals with one T cell receptor beta chain. Its antigen is currently unknown. This sample was included in a study of shared clonotypes between healthy human individuals. Overall study: The people who gave samples were a couple of women and a few men aged 18 to 49. Study-level results: Naive subsets, compared against memory subsets, generally had larger estimated richness values. Clonotype sharing across donors was expected to vary with sequencing depth. Only blood was sampled; tissue repertoires likely differ.

Data came from immunoSEQ multiplex PCR; TCRdb stores just in-frame clones and leaves some out. The profile shows around 240,000 clones, 65% of them singletons. Between the trimmed V and J ends, which lost 5 bases and 1 base, there was a span of 8 bases. Germline CDR1 and CDR2: SGHTA and FQGTGA. The CDR3 runs 14 residues. The origin of this receptor is a man aged 25-45 years in good health. The specimen was memory CD4+ T cells sorted from blood. Stated subset: CD45RA-negative fraction. The V and J genes are TRBV7-3 and TRBJ2-2; no firm D call. CDR3: CASSPARNTGELFF. For the CDR3, the DNA is TGTGCCAGCAGCCCGGCCAGGAACACCGGGGAGCTGTTTTTT.